This T cell receptor (beta chain) is from a study of cytomegalovirus exposure and HLA in healthy donors. To note about this clone: Its specificity is unknown.

Study observations and caveats: That first-cohort TCR clusters tended to co-occur in the 95 to 150 validation repertoires was found in a later analysis. The listing of 150 to 200 TCR beta chains classed them as cytomegalovirus-associated.

V lost 2 bases to trimming and J lost 2 bases, with 12 bases between them. The CDR3 is 15 residues long. CDR1 is SNHLY, CDR2 FYNNEI, per germline. The protocol was immunoSEQ multiplex PCR, while the TCRdb copy is restricted to in-frame clones and leaves out a portion. This table has 300,000 to 450,000 clones, 86% appearing once. The TCR sequence derives from a woman between 18 and 30 years old in good health and CMV-seronegative. Sequences were obtained from PBMCs. The chain employs TRBV2 and TRBJ1-2, with D perhaps TRBD1 (6 bases). CDR3 DNA: TGTGCCAGCAGTGAATTTCTAACAGGGAACTATGGCTACACCTTC. Residues: CASSEFLTGNYGYTF.